This TCR beta chain comes out of a study of T cell repertoires in cytomegalovirus infection. Overall study context: Public TCR beta signatures provided an indication of both CMV infection and a matching HLA type. Notes on the study in general: Of the TCR beta families, the public ones yielded a cumulative frequency that identified carriers of CMV plus the relevant HLA. HLA-C-restricted CMV clonotypes gave the most frequent clonotype in two of eight donors.

TCRdb re-called the reads through MiXCR, storing one row per CDR3 protein. The sample consists of some 680,000 distinct CDR3 sequences, 35% of them appearing once. As for this clonotype: What it recognizes is unknown.

This CDR3 has 15 amino acids. Germline V gives CDR1 MNHEY, CDR2 SMNVEV (reference sequence). V lost 2 bases to trimming and J lost 2 bases, with 11 bases between them. The sequenced sample was PBMCs. The TCR comes from a human donor in good health (CMV status not recorded). Some clones in this sample may be carry-over from other donors' samples. The rearrangement joins TRBV27 to TRBJ2-3, with D uncertain. The CDR3 loop reads CASSLVTGVTDTQYF. As DNA, the CDR3 is TGTGCCAGCAGTTTAGTGACTGGCGTCACAGATACGCAGTATTTT.